The TCR beta chain described here comes from a study of identical twins. Only a few counts were recorded for this clonotype. Using its own MiXCR run on the 5' RACE reads, TCRdb lists one record per CDR3 protein. The repertoire holds around 690,000 distinct CDR3 sequences, with 20% to 25% as singletons. Looked up from germline, CDR1 is DFQATT and CDR2 is SNEGSKA (reference sequence). The CDR3 contains 14 residues. With 1 base clipped from V and 5 bases from J, the junction kept 5 bases outside the gene matches. This sample was shared with a second study, whose subject was T cells expressing NK-cell markers.

The sequencing sample was made of PBMCs. This clonotype was sampled from a woman aged 18-30 years in good health. The J gene is TRBJ2-5, the V gene TRBV20-1, with 9 nucleotides matching TRBD2. In nucleotides, the CDR3 is TGCAGTGCTAGAGCCCCTAGCGGGGCCGAGACCCAGTACTTC. Protein product: CSARAPSGAETQYF.